The 16 T cell receptor beta chains below were found in one sample sequenced in a study of cytomegalovirus exposure and HLA in healthy donors. It was with 60 Vbeta and 13 Jbeta primers that the PCR ran. Assay used: immunoSEQ multiplex PCR; TCRdb lists only in-frame clones, some missing. This sample has fewer than 250,000 clones, with approximately 80% found just once. Source material: PBMCs. Every receptor here comes from a young man in good health and CMV-seronegative.

The chain couples TRBV27 to TRBJ2-3; D possibly corresponds to TRBD1 (6 bases). The CDR3 consists of 15 residues. Germline CDR1 and CDR2: MNHEY and SMNVEV (reference sequence). Trimming shortened V by 6 bases and J by 0 bases, and 13 bases separated the two germline ends. The DNA for the CDR3 is TGTGCCAGCAGGCGCTGGACAGCTAGCACAGATACGCAGTATTTT. Residues: CASRRWTASTDTQYF.

The chain is built from TRBV29-1 and TRBJ1-1; a possible D gene is TRBD1 (5 bases). V shed 6 bases and J shed 4 bases, with 18 bases lying between them. Germline assignment: CDR1 SQVTM and CDR2 ANQGSEA. The CDR3 sequence is 14 residues long. This chain's CDR3 is CSVTRLKRGTEAFF. The CDR3 nucleotides are TGCAGCGTAACCCGCTTAAAAAGGGGCACTGAAGCTTTCTTT.

This chain joins TRBV6-1 and TRBJ1-6; possible D gene TRBD1, 5 bases. V was trimmed by 2 bases and J by 7 bases, leaving 18 bases between them. Germline-derived CDR1 and CDR2 are MNHNS and SASEGT. This CDR3 region has 17 residues. The CDR3 loop is CASSEQGFGAGNSPLHF. The CDR3, as DNA: TGTGCCAGCAGTGAACAGGGATTTGGGGCTGGGAATTCACCCCTCCACTTT.

J is TRBJ2-5 and V is TRBV6-6; D might be TRBD1 (5 bases). The length of the CDR3 is 14 residues. Germline-derived CDR1 and CDR2 are MNHNY and SVGAGI (reference sequence). V was clipped by 5 bases and J by 3 bases, with 13 bases between them. The DNA of the CDR3 is TGTGCCAGCAGTCAGCGACAGAGTAAAGAGACCCAGTACTTC. It yields the protein CASSQRQSKETQYF.

Regarding this clone: Other DNA sequences in this sample translate to the same CDR3. The gene calls are TRBV6-5 and TRBJ1-5, with 10 bases that match TRBD1. Germline V gives CDR1 MNHEY, CDR2 SVGAGI. The CDR3 loop spans 13 amino acids. Unmatched junction bases numbered 6, after V lost 5 bases and J lost 11 bases. Here the CDR3 DNA reads TGTGCCAGCAGTAGAGCCGGACAGGGGGCCCAGCATTTT. Protein sequence: CASSRAGQGAQHF.

This chain links TRBV27 with TRBJ2-2; D gene ambiguous. This CDR3 is 11 amino acids long. The V end lost 10 bases, the J end lost 6 bases, and 9 bases lay between the germline ends. Looked up from germline, CDR1 is MNHEY and CDR2 is SMNVEV (reference sequence). The CDR3 protein is CATFFAGELFF. The CDR3 coding sequence is TGTGCCACCTTCTTTGCCGGGGAGCTGTTTTTT.

The chain couples TRBV7-9 to TRBJ2-1; TRBD2 agrees at 9 bases. V lost 5 bases and J lost 0; bases outside the gene matches: 14. The CDR3 loop spans 19 amino acids. Germline CDR1 reads SEHNR; CDR2 reads FQNEAQ (reference sequence). The CDR3 loop reads CASSVTLTSGPSSYNEQFF. The CDR3 DNA sequence: TGTGCCAGCAGCGTAACCCTCACTAGCGGGCCGAGCTCCTACAATGAGCAGTTCTTC.

J is TRBJ1-2 and V is TRBV7-8, with 9 bases lining up with TRBD1. Per the germline V gene, CDR1 is SGHVS and CDR2 is FQNEAQ. After removal of 7 bases from V and 2 bases from J, the junction contained 5 bases not matched to a gene. CDR3 length equals 14 residues. CDR3 loop: CASTGTGLNYGYTF. Written as DNA, the CDR3 is TGTGCCAGCACGGGGACAGGGTTGAACTATGGCTACACCTTC. Variable domain in full (rest from reference TRBV7-8 and TRBJ1-2): GAGVSQSPRYKVAKRGQDVALRCDPISGHVSLFWYQQALGQGPEFLTYFQNEAQLDKSGLPSDRFFAERPEGSVSTLKIQRTQQEDSAVYLCASTGTGLNYGYTFGSGTRLTVV.

The chain joins TRBV5-1 to TRBJ2-7; 7 bases align to TRBD2. Per the germline V gene, CDR1 is SGHRS and CDR2 is YFSETQ. Unmatched junction bases numbered 5, after V lost 0 bases and J lost 5 bases. This CDR3 contains 14 residues. CDR3 residues: CASSLGWGGDEQYF. CDR3 nucleotide sequence: TGCGCCAGCAGCTTGGGTTGGGGGGGGGACGAGCAGTACTTC.

This clone was detected once. The chain links TRBV15 to TRBJ1-2; 7 nucleotides align to TRBD1. The J segment lost 7 bases and the V segment lost 0 bases, leaving 11 bases of the junction unmatched. The germline V gene encodes CDR1 LNHNV and CDR2 YYDKDF (reference sequence). This CDR3 contains 16 residues. The CDR3 here is CATSRDLRQGAGGYTF. Written as DNA, the CDR3 is TGTGCCACCAGCAGAGATCTGCGACAGGGTGCGGGTGGCTACACCTTC. Variable domain in full (rest from reference TRBV15 and TRBJ1-2): DAMVIQNPRYQVTQFGKPVTLSCSQTLNHNVMYWYQQKSSQAPKLLFHYYDKDFNNEADTPDNFQSRRPNTSFCFLDIRSPGLGDTAMYLCATSRDLRQGAGGYTFGSGTRLTVV.

The V call is TRBV19, the J call TRBJ2-1, with 9 bases aligning to TRBD2. V shed 6 bases and J 1 base; nucleotides not matched to a gene: 10. From germline, CDR1 is LNHDA and CDR2 SQIVND (reference sequence). The CDR3 runs to 17 residues. The CDR3 loop is CASSPWGRGGSYNEQFF. CDR3 nucleotide sequence: TGTGCCAGTAGCCCGTGGGGGCGGGGGGGATCCTACAATGAGCAGTTCTTC.

The chain uses TRBV28 and TRBJ2-7; weak D call: TRBD2 (6 bases). Between the trimmed V and J ends, which lost 5 bases and 6 bases, there was a span of 11 bases. There are 12 residues in the CDR3. Germline V lookup: CDR1 MDHEN, CDR2 SYDVKM. The CDR3 reads CASSAGGSEQYF. CDR3 sequence (DNA): TGTGCCAGCAGTGCCGGAGGGTCCGAGCAGTACTTC.

The CDR3 DNA reads as TGTGCCAGCAGCTTGGAGCAGGGTTGGGGGACCCAGTACTTC. Amino acid sequence: CASSLEQGWGTQYF. The chain has TRBV5-6 and TRBJ2-5; the D gene is possibly TRBD1 (5 bases). V was trimmed by 0 bases and J by 7 bases, leaving 13 bases between them. This CDR3 region has 14 residues. Germline values: CDR1 SGHDT, CDR2 YYEEEE.

This clone was picked up a small number of times. The CDR3, as DNA: TGCGCCAGCAGCTTGGGTGGGGGCGCCGATGGCTACACCTTC. Translated, it gives CASSLGGGADGYTF. The V call is TRBV5-1, the J call TRBJ1-2, with TRBD1 as a possible D gene (6 bases). Trimming stripped 0 bases from V and 6 bases from J, with 12 bases between. The CDR3 loop spans 14 amino acids. Germline V gene lookup returns CDR1 SGHRS and CDR2 YFSETQ.

Comments on this clone: Other DNA sequences within the sample encode an identical CDR3. The genes are TRBV29-1 and TRBJ2-3, with D perhaps TRBD2 (6 bases). CDR3 length equals 12 residues. Trimming removed 6 bases at V and 1 base at J, with 8 bases between. The germline V gene has CDR1 SQVTM and CDR2 ANQGSEA. The CDR3 DNA is TGCAGCGTCGGCGGGGGCACAGATACGCAGTATTTT. Protein sequence: CSVGGGTDTQYF.

This clone appeared a single time. The V and J genes are TRBV28 and TRBJ2-7; 10 bases match TRBD1. Looked up from germline, CDR1 is MDHEN and CDR2 is SYDVKM. The CDR3 extends over 14 amino acids. Trimming at V came to 5 bases and at J to 2 bases, leaving 3 bases not matched to a gene. The CDR3 DNA sequence: TGTGCCAGCAGTACCGGGACAGGGGCCTACGAGCAGTACTTC. This encodes CASSTGTGAYEQYF.